This T cell receptor beta chain appears in the sequencing data of a study of shared clonotypes between healthy human individuals. Sequencing was performed with immunoSEQ multiplex PCR; in TCRdb, only in-frame clones are kept and a portion is missing. The data contain 400,000 to 550,000 clones, about 80% of them seen just once; the ten biggest clones take up roughly 12%. Within Nashville, Tennessee resided all donors, each a Caucasian adult. The V gene's germline CDR1 is SGHTA and CDR2 FQGTGA. The germline V and J ends were trimmed by 2 bases and 0 bases, with 11 bases remaining between them. There are 16 residues in the CDR3.

Input material: PBMCs. The receptor was derived from a woman aged 40-49 years in good health. Some clones in this sample may be carry-over from other donors' samples. This chain connects TRBV7-3 to TRBJ2-1; D gene unclear. The CDR3 bases are TGTGCCAGCAGCTTAGTGGGCGGTAGCTCCTACAATGAGCAGTTCTTC. Translating it yields CASSLVGGSSYNEQFF.